This T cell receptor beta chain was captured in a study of regulatory T cells in long-lasting Graves disease (dated by TCRdb to the early 2020s). With respect to the entire study: Patients with newly diagnosed Graves' disease had been on antithyroid drugs for under 3 months. A total of roughly 33 samples underwent TCR sequencing: around 13 from persistent and around 20 from newly diagnosed Graves' disease patients. Patients with persistent Graves' disease were compared with patients with newly diagnosed Graves' disease using TCR sequencing and RNA sequencing of peripheral blood. The study was registered as a clinical trial and conducted in China.

Results and caveats for the whole study, not just this receptor: Only peripheral blood was studied, because thyroid tissue, the primary lesion, was inaccessible. Preferential use of TRBV28, TRBJ1-2 and TRBJ2-5 was observed in persistent disease, whereas TRBV20-1 and TRBJ2-1 were favored in newly diagnosed disease. Compared with newly diagnosed patients, patients with persistent Graves' disease had lower TCR Shannon entropy and fewer highly expanded clones, which suggests clonal expansion. Only the TCR beta chain was sequenced and analyzed. The authors acknowledged the small sample size as a limitation that may reduce accuracy. Patients with persistent disease shared more public clonotypes (around 2,500) than newly diagnosed patients did (more than 900).

Libraries were prepared through multiplex PCR. The sample was run on an Illumina HiSeq 4000. TCR beta libraries were built with iRepertoire HTBI primers and Arm-PCR amplification of CDR3 regions. PCR products were gel purified before sequencing. The study's processing was this. Gene usage analysis of CDR3 amino acid clonotypes used the approximately 62 TRBV and 11 to 15 TRBJ segments found across samples. COPE and FqMerger were used to merge filtered high-quality paired reads into contigs. BLAST was used to align contigs to IMGT TRBV, TRBD and TRBJ reference genes, with CDR3 defined following IMGT. Clonotypes above 0.1% frequency were classified as highly expanded clones. Shannon entropy served as the measure of repertoire diversity, while the Gini coefficient captured V-J evenness. Clonotypes shared by more than one individual were considered public. Using fastp at Q25 and MiXCR, TCRdb reprocessed the public reads and kept productive beta chains. CDR3 protein sequences are deduplicated, and each keeps its most common genes and DNA. What appears here as the V and J calls and clone size reflects TCRdb's work, not the paper's. The sample yields more than 400,000 distinct CDR3 sequences; 16% were counted once. The ten largest account for 9% to 15% of the sample.

The germline V gene provides CDR1 SGHVS and CDR2 FQNEAQ. Counted from cysteine to phenylalanine, this CDR3 has 14 amino acids. The read is trimmed to its CDR3 DNA, 42 bases read in frame from base 1. V is pared back by 2 bases and J by 2 bases, with 10 bases lying between the germline termini. The sample's time point label, in plain terms: newly diagnosed GD, antithyroid drugs for less than 3 months. RNA was extracted from PBMCs in TRIzol for both TCR sequencing and RNA sequencing. The diagnosis of Graves' disease was made according to American Thyroid Association guidelines. Patients were recruited from an endocrinology department in Xi'an, China. From each patient, 8 to 10 milliliters of peripheral blood was collected into an EDTA anticoagulant tube. Ficoll Paque Plus density gradient separation was used to isolate PBMCs, and no additional T cell sorting was done. An Agilent 2100 Bioanalyzer and agarose gel were used to assess RNA quality, and a NanoDrop 2000 was used to measure RNA concentration.

This clonotype has ten or more counts. Its recognized antigen is unknown. No qualities accompany the bases; no much larger clone lies one base away. Another study also made use of these data, one on T cells in Graves' hyperthyroidism and ophthalmopathy. Looking at the second paper: Stable Graves' hyperthyroidism was defined as the absence of progression to ophthalmopathy over 18 months of follow-up. Hyperthyroidism patients were newly diagnosed, with disease duration under 2 months, and aged 18 to 65 years. Any patient with an uncontrolled infection, another autoimmune disease, pregnancy or lactation was excluded. Diagnoses were based on clinical symptoms, serum thyroxine and TRAb, thyroid ultrasound and orbital computed tomography. The TCR CDR3 was subjected to a first round of RT-PCR using the HTBI primer set and the Qiagen OneStep RT-PCR kit. Most expanded thyroid clonotypes (frequency above 0.001) were also detected in blood, suggesting blood repertoires may reflect thyroid immune responses. Ophthalmopathy was separated from stable hyperthyroidism by a 13 V-J signature model, with 85% to 90% sensitivity and 81% to 82% specificity obtained in cross-validation and 80%/75% obtained in testing. In validation, the model predicted progression to ophthalmopathy with roughly 70% sensitivity and less than 80% specificity, a median of about six months before onset. A discovery cohort of about 96 patients, approximately 45 with Graves' ophthalmopathy and fewer than 65 with stable Graves' hyperthyroidism, was used to find distinguishing TCR V-J signatures. Whether ophthalmopathy could be predicted prospectively was tested in an independent validation cohort made up of roughly 19 hyperthyroidism patients plus 17 patients who later progressed to ophthalmopathy. The 90 to 100 discovery patients were randomly divided into training and test sets at a 7:3 ratio. In several Graves' hyperthyroidism patients, the study also compared T-cell repertoires from thyroid tissue with T-cell repertoires from blood. After blood sampling, hyperthyroidism patients were treated with methimazole at a starting dose of 30 mg daily, and ophthalmopathy patients were treated with high-dose intravenous methylprednisolone. The libraries were constructed in a second round of multiplex PCR and then size-selected and purified. Libraries were sequenced paired-end with 100 bp reads on an Illumina HiSeq2000. SOAPnuke was used to process the raw data, removing reads that contained adapters or uncalled bases, had a mean Phred below 15, or lacked an exact match to the constant primer or identifier. High-quality paired reads were merged using COPE v1.2.5, and each unique nucleotide sequence was defined as a clonotype. Clonotypes were aligned to IMGT TRBV, TRBD and TRBJ reference segments using MiTCR v1.1. The analysis was restricted to V-J combinations with a frequency above 0.0001, which together covered 99.2% of the repertoires. The TCS score was defined as F50 (clonal expansion) divided by E x V (chaos), with BLOSUM62-based TCRdist calculated between CDR3 peptides within each V-J. Welch's t-statistics and random forest reduced several hundred V-J features to 13, which were used in a naive Bayes classifier (R e1071). No statistical method was used to fix the sample size in advance, and group allocation was not hidden from the investigators. According to the paper, TCR Vbeta CDR3 sequencing was carried out on 135 peripheral blood samples, which came from fewer than 50 ophthalmopathy, approximately 78 hyperthyroidism and approximately 17 progressor patients.

The TCR comes from a man aged 35 to 55 with Graves disease. Donor details come from another sample of the same person, matched by shared clones. The sequence joins TRBV7-8 to TRBJ2-7, with the D gene not clear enough to name. The sample in question was peripheral blood mononuclear cells (PBMCs), obtained at new diagnosis, from a patient treated with antithyroid drugs. The CDR3 has the sequence CASSLRAGAYEQYF. The DNA is TGTGCCAGCAGCTTACGGGCTGGGGCCTACGAGCAGTACTTC.